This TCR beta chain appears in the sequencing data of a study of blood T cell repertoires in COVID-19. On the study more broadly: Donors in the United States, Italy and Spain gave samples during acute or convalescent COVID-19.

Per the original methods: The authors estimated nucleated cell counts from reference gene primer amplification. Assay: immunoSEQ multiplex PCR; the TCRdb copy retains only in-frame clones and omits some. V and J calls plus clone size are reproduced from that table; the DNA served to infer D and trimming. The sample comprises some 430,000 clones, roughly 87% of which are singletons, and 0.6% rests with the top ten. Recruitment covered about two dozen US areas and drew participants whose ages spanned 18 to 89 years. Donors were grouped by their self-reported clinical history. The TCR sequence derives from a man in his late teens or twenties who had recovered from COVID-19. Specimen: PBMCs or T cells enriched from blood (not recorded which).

The DNA of the CDR3 is TGTGCCAGCTCCCTGGGACAGGCTAAACCGAACTATGGCTACACCTTC. Translation: CASSLGQAKPNYGYTF. The chain links TRBV18 to TRBJ1-2; 8 positions match TRBD1. V trimming: 6 bases; J trimming: 2 bases; junction bases outside the gene matches: 11. CDR1 and CDR2 (germline): KGHSH, LQKENI. The CDR3 sequence is 16 residues long.